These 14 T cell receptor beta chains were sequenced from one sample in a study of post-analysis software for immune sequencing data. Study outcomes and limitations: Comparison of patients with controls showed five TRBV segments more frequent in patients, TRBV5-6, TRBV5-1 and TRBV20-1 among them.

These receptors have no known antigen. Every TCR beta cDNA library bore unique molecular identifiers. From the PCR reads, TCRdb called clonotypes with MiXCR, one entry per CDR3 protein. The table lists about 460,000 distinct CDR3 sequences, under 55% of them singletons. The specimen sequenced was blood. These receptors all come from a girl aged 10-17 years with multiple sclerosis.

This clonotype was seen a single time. DNA of the CDR3: TGCGCCAGCAGCACAGGACCTTCCGTCAATGAGCAGTTCTTC. This sequence encodes CASSTGPSVNEQFF. The V and J genes are TRBV5-1 and TRBJ2-1, with a weak D call TRBD1 (5 bases). The CDR3 runs to 14 residues. Germline V gene lookup returns CDR1 SGHRS and CDR2 YFSETQ. V was clipped by 4 bases and J by 6 bases, with 14 bases between them.

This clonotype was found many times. Written as DNA, the CDR3 is TGCGCCAGCAGCTTGGCCGAAGGGGTCGGCCCCTACAATGAGCAGTTCTTC. It specifies CASSLAEGVGPYNEQFF. The chain carries TRBV5-1 and TRBJ2-1; possible D gene TRBD1, 5 bases. The V end was cut by 0 bases, the J end by 2 bases, with 15 bases between. Per germline, CDR1 SGHRS and CDR2 YFSETQ. The CDR3 is made up of 17 amino acids.

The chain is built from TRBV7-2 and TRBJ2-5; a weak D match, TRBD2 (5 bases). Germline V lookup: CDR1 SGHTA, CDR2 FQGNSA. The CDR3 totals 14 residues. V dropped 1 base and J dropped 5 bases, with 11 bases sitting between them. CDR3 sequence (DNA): TGTACCAGCAGCTTAGTTGGAGAGGGTGAGACCCAGTACTTC. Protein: CTSSLVGEGETQYF. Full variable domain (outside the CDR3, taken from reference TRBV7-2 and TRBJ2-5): GAGVSQSPSNKVTEKGKDVELRCDPISGHTALYWYRQSLGQGLEFLIYFQGNSAPDKSGLPSDRFSAERTGGSVSTLTIQRTQQEDSAVYLCTSSLVGEGETQYFGPGTRLLVL.

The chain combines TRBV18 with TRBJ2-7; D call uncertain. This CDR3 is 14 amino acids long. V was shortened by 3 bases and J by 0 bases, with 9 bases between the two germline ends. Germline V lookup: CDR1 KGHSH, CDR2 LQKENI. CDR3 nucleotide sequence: TGTGCCAGCTCACCGGCAGTGAGCTCCTACGAGCAGTACTTC. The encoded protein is CASSPAVSSYEQYF.

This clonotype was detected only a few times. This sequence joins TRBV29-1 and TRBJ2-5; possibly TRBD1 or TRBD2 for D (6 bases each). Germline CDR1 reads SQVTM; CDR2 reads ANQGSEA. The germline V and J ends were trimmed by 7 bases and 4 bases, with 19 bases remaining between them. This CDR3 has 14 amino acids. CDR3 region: CSARGPGEGETQYF. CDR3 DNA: TGCAGCGCCAGGGGACCGGGAGAGGGAGAGACCCAGTACTTC.

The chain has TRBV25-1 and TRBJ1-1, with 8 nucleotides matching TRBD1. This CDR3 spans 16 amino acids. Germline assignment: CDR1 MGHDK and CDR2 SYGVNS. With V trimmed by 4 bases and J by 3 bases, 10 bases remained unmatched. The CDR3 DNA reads TGTGCCAGCAGTGCCCAAGACAGGGGTCCGGACACTGAAGCTTTCTTT. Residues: CASSAQDRGPDTEAFF.

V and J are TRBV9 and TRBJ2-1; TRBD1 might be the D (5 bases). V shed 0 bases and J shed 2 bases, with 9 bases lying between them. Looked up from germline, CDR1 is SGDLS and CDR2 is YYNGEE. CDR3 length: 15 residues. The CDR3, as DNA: TGTGCCAGCAGCGTAGGACAGCGTCCCTACAATGAGCAGTTCTTC. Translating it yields CASSVGQRPYNEQFF.

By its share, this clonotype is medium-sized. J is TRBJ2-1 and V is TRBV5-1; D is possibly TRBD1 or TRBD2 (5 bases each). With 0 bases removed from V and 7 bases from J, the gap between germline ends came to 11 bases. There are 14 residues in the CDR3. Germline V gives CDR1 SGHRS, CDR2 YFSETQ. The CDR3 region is CASSLGQGPNEQFF. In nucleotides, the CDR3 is TGCGCCAGCAGCTTGGGCCAGGGACCTAATGAGCAGTTCTTC.

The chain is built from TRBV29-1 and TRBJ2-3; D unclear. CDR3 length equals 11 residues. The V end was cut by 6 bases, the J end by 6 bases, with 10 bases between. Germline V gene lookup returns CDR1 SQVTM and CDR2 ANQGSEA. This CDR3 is CSVYPGDTQYF. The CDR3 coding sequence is TGCAGCGTATACCCTGGGGATACGCAGTATTTT.

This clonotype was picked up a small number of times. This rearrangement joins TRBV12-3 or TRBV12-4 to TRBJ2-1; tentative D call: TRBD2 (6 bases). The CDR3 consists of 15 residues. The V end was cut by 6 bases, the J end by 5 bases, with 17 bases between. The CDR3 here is CASRLEGSVNNEQFF. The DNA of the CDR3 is TGTGCCAGCAGACTGGAGGGGTCGGTTAACAATGAGCAGTTCTTC.

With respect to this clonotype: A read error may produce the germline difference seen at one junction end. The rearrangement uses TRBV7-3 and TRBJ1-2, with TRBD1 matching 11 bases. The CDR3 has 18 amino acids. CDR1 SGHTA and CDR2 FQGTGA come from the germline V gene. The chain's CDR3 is CASSLTPGTGGSSYGHTF. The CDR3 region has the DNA TGTGCCAGCAGCTTAACCCCAGGGACAGGGGGTTCAAGCTATGGCCACACCTTC.

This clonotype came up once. The CDR3 region has the DNA TGTGCCAGCAGCCAAGCAGGCTTCTATGGCTACACCTTC. Protein sequence: CASSQAGFYGYTF. The rearrangement uses TRBV3-1 and TRBJ1-2, with no clear D. The V end was cut by 1 base, the J end by 4 bases, with 7 bases between. Looked up from germline, CDR1 is LGHDT and CDR2 is YNNKEL (reference sequence). This CDR3 has 13 amino acids. The variable domain in full, with the rest retrieved from reference TRBV3-1 and TRBJ1-2, is DTAVSQTPKYLVTQMGNDKSIKCEQNLGHDTMYWYKQDSKKFLKIMFSYNNKELIINETVPNRFSPKSPDKAHLNLHINSLELGDSAVYFCASSQAGFYGYTFGSGTRLTVV.

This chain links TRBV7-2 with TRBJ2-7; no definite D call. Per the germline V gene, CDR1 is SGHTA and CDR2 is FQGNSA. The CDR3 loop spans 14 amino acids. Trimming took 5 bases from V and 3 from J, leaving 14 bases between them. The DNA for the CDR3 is TGTGCCAGCAGCAACTCCAGGATTGACTACGAGCAGTACTTC. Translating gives CASSNSRIDYEQYF.

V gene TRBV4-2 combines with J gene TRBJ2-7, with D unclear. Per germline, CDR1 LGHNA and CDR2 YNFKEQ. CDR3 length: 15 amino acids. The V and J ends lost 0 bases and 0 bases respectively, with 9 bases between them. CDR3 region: CASSQDKSVSYEQYF. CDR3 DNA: TGTGCCAGCAGCCAAGATAAGAGCGTCTCCTACGAGCAGTACTTC.